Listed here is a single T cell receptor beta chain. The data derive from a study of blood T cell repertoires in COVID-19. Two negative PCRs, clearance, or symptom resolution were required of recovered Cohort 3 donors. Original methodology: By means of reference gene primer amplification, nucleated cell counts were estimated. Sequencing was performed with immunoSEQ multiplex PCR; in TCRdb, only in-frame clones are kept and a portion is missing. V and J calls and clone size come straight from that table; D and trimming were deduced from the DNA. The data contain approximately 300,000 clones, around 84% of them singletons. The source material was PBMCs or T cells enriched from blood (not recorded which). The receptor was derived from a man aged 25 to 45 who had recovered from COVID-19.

The CDR3 DNA is TGTGCCAGCAGCTACCCCTACGGAGGGAAATACTACGAGCAGTACTTC. This encodes CASSYPYGGKYYEQYF. The chain employs TRBV11-2 and TRBJ2-7; tentative D call: TRBD2 (6 bases). This CDR3 region has 16 residues. Trimming removed 4 bases from V and 3 bases from J, with 19 bases in between. Germline values: CDR1 SGHAT, CDR2 FQNNGV. The full variable domain, rest sourced from reference TRBV11-2 and TRBJ2-7, is EAGVAQSPRYKIIEKRQSVAFWCNPISGHATLYWYQQILGQGPKLLIQFQNNGVVDDSQLPKDRFSAERLKGVDSTLKIQPAKLEDSAVYLCASSYPYGGKYYEQYFGPGTRLTVT.